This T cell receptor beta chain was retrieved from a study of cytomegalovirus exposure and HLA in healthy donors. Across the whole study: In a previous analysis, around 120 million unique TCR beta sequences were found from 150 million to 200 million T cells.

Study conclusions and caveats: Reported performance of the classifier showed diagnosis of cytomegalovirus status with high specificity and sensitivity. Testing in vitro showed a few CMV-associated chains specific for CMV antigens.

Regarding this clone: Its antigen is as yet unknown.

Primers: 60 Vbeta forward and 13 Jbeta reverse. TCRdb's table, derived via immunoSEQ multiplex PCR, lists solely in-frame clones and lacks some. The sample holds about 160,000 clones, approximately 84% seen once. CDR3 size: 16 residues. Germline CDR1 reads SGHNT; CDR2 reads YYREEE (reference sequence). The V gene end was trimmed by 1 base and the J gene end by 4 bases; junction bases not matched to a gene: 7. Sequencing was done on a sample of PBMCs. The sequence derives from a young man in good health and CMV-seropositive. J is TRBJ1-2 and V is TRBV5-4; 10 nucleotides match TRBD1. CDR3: CASSLKGQGTSYGYTF. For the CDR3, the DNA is TGTGCCAGCAGCTTGAAGGGACAGGGGACATCCTATGGCTACACCTTC.